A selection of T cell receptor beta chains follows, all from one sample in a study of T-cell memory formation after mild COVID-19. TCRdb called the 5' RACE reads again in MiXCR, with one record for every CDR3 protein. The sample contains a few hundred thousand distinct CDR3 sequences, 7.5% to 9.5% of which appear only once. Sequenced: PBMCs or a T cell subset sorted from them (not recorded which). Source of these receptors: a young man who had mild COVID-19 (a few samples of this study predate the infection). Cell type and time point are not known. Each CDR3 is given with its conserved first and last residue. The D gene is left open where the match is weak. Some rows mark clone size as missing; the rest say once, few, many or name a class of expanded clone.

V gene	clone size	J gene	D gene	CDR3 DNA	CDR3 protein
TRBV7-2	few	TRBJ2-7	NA	TGTGCCAGCAGCTTGATGGGGGGTCCCTACGAGCAGTACTTC	CASSLMGGPYEQYF
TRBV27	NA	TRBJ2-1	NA	TGTGCCAGCAGTTGGGGGCTGAACAATGAGCAGTTCTTC	CASSWGLNNEQFF
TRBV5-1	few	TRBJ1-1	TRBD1	TGCGCCAGCAGGGACAGGGCGGGAGAAGCTTTCTTT	CASRDRAGEAFF
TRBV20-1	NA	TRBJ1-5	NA	TGCAGTGCTAGCTCTGGCTCGGGGAGCCAGCCCCAGCATTTT	CSASSGSGSQPQHF
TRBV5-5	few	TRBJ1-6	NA	TGTGCCAGCAGCTTCGCAGGGGAAAGCTCCTATAATTCACCCCTCCACTTT	CASSFAGESSYNSPLHF
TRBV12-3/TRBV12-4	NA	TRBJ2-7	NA	TGTGCCAGCAGTTTACACAGGCCCGTTACCTACGAGCAGTACTTC	CASSLHRPVTYEQYF
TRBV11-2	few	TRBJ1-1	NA	TGTGCCAGCAGCTCAAGGGAGGCTTTCTTT	CASSSREAFF
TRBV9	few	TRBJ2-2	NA	TGTGCCAGCAGCGCCGAGTGGGAGCTGTTTTTT	CASSAEWELFF
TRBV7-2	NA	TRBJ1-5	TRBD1	TGTGCCAGCAGCTCCGGACAGGGGGGTTATCAGCCCCAGCATTTT	CASSSGQGGYQPQHF
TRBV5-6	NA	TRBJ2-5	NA	TGTGCCAGCAGCGCGGTCAAGGCATGGTCCTGGGAGGAGACCCAGTACTTC	CASSAVKAWSWEETQYF
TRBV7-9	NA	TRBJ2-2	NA	TGTGCCACCGGCTTCGGGGTCACCGGGGAGCTGTTTTTT	CATGFGVTGELFF
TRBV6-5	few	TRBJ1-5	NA	TGTGCCAGCAGTCCTGTTCCTTATAGCAATCAGCCCCAGCATTTT	CASSPVPYSNQPQHF
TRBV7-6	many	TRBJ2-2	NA	TGTGCCAGCCTCTGGGGGGAGCTGTTTTTT	CASLWGELFF
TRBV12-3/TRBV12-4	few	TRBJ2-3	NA	TGTGCCAGCAGTTTAAACCGGGGGGATACGCAGTATTTT	CASSLNRGDTQYF
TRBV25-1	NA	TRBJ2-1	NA	TGTGCCAGCAGTGAATCTTCACGGAGGCCCAGCTCCTACAATGAGCAGTTCTTC	CASSESSRRPSSYNEQFF
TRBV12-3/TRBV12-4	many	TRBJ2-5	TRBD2	TGTGCCAGCAGTTTATTATGGGGGGGTAAGGCGTCCCAAGAGACCCAGTACTTC	CASSLLWGGKASQETQYF
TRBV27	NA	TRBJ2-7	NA	TGTGCCAGCAGTATTGTGAGCTCAGCCTACGAGCAGTACTTC	CASSIVSSAYEQYF
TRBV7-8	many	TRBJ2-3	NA	TGTGCCAGCAGCTGGCCGGGCACAGATACGCAGTATTTT	CASSWPGTDTQYF
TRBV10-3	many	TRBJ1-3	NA	TGTGCCATCAGTGGGGGCCCGGGCGGCACCATATATTTT	CAISGGPGGTIYF
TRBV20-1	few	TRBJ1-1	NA	TGCAGTGCTAGAGCTGGGACTTCTGAAGCTTTCTTT	CSARAGTSEAFF
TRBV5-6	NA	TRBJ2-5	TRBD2	TGTGCCAGCAGCTTAGCGGGGGGCCGCGAGGGGACCCAGTACTTC	CASSLAGGREGTQYF
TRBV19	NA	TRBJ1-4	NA	TGTGCCACGTCGGACATGGCCGGTGAAAAACTGTTTTTT	CATSDMAGEKLFF
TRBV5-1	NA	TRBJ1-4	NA	TGCGCCAGCAGGACTACTACAGGGTCAACTAATGAAAAACTGTTTTTT	CASRTTTGSTNEKLFF
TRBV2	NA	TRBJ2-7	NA	TGTGCCAGCACACCCGCCTACGAGCAGTACTTC	CASTPAYEQYF
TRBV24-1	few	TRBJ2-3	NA	TGTGCCACCAGCGCCCTGCGGGACCTCACAGATACGCAGTATTTT	CATSALRDLTDTQYF
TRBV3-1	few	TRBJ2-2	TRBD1	TGTGCCAGCAGGGACAGGGGAAAAACCGGGGAGCTGTTTTTT	CASRDRGKTGELFF
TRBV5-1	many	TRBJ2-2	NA	TGCGCCAGCAGCTTGCATACAGGGCCCACCGGGGAGCTGTTTTTT	CASSLHTGPTGELFF
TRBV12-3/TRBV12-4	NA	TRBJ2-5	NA	TGTGCCAGCACAGGGACCCCCCCAGGGGCAGGAGAGACCCAGTACTTC	CASTGTPPGAGETQYF
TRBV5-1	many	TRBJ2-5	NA	TGCGCCAGCAGCTCCGACAGACAAGAGACCCAGTACTTC	CASSSDRQETQYF
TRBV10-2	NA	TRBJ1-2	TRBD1	TGCGCCAGCAGCGAGAGGGACAGGCCTTGGGGCTACACCTTC	CASSERDRPWGYTF
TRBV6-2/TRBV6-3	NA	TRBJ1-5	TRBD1	TGTGCCACCGGACAGGGCCTATATCAGCCCCAGCATTTT	CATGQGLYQPQHF
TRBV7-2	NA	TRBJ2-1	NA	TGTGCCAGCAGCGCGCTAGCTGTTGAGCAGTTCTTC	CASSALAVEQFF
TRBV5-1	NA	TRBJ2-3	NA	TGCGCCAGCAGCTCCCTGGGGGGGGCCACGAATACGCAGTATTTT	CASSSLGGATNTQYF
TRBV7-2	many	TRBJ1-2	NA	TGTGCCAGCAGCATTGGACGGGTCTATGGCTACACCTTC	CASSIGRVYGYTF
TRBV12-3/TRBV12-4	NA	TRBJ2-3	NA	TGTGCCAGCAGCTTCTCCGGGACCACCACAGATACGCAGTATTTT	CASSFSGTTTDTQYF
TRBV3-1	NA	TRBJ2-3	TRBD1	TGTGCCAGCAGCGCGCCGGGACAGACAGTCACAGATACGCAGTATTTT	CASSAPGQTVTDTQYF
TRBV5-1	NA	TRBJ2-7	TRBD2	TGCGCCAGCAGCCCCCGGACTAGCGGGCGCACCTACGAGCAGTACTTC	CASSPRTSGRTYEQYF
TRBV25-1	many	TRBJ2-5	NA	TGTGCCAGCAGTGATTGGGAGACCCAGTACTTC	CASSDWETQYF
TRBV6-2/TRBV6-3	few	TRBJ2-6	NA	TGTGCCAGCATCCAAGGATTCCCCCTGGAGTCTGGGGCCAACGTCCTGACTTTC	CASIQGFPLESGANVLTF
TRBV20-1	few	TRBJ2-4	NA	TGCAGTGCTAGAGATCTGATCACGGGGGAAAACATTCAGTACTTC	CSARDLITGENIQYF
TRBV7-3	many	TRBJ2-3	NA	TGTGCTAGCAGCCTGGGGTACACAGATACGCAGTATTTT	CASSLGYTDTQYF
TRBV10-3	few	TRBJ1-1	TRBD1	TGTGCCATCACTAGGACAGGGGACACTGAAGCTTTCTTT	CAITRTGDTEAFF
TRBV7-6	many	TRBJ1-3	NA	TGTGCCAGCAGCTACCGCGGAACCTCTGGAAACACCATATATTTT	CASSYRGTSGNTIYF
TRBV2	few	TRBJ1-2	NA	TGTGCCAGCAGCGCCCCTCGGGGGCAGGGGAGCTATGGCTACACCTTC	CASSAPRGQGSYGYTF